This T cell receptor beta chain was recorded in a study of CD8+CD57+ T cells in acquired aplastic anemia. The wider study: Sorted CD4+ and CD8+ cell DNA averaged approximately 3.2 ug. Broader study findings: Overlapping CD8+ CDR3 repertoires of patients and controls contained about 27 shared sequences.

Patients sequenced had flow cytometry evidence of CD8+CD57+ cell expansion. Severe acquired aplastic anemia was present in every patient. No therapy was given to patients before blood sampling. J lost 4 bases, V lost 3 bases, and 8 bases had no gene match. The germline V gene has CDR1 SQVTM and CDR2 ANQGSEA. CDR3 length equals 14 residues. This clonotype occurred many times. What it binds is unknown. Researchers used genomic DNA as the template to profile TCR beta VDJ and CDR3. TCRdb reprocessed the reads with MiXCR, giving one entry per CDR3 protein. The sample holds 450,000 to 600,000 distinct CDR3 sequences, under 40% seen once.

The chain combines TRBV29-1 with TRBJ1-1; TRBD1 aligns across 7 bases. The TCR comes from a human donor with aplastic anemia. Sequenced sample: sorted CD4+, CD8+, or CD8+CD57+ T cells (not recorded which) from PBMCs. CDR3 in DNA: TGCAGCGTTGACACGACAGGGACCGGCACTGAAGCTTTCTTT. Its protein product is CSVDTTGTGTEAFF.